The clone carrying this T cell receptor (beta chain) came up many times. Its antigen is still unknown. These data belong to a study of CD8 T cells in ankylosing spondylitis. Findings of the study overall: It was reported that disease-linked clones were significantly enriched in matched ankylosing spondylitis synovial fluid. A TCR beta motif of 8 or 9 highly homologous variants appeared characteristic of ankylosing spondylitis blood.

The germline CDR1 and CDR2 sequences are MNHEY and SMNVEV (reference sequence). The ends lost 7 bases at V and 4 bases at J; junction bases unmatched: 13. CDR3 length: 16 amino acids. TCRdb independently ran MiXCR on the 5' RACE reads; one entry per CDR3 protein. The sample shows roughly 240,000 distinct CDR3 sequences, around 8% of them seen only once. The receptor's source is a female donor with ankylosing spondylitis or in good health (not recorded which). The source material was blood, either unsorted or a sorted T cell fraction (not recorded which). The rearrangement joins TRBV27 to TRBJ1-2; 9 positions match TRBD1. This CDR3 reads CASTKGDRVLSYGYTF. CDR3 coding DNA: TGTGCCAGCACCAAAGGGGACAGGGTTCTCTCCTATGGCTACACCTTC.